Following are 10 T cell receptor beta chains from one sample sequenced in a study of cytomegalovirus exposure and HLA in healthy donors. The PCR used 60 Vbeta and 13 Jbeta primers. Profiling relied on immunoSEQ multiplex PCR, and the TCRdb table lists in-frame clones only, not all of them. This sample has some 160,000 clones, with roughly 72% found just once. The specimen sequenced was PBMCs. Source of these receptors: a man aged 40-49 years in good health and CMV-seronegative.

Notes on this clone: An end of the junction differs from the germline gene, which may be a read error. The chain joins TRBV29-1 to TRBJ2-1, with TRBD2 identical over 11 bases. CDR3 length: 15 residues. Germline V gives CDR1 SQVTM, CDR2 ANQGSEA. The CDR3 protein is CSVDELAGDYSEQFF. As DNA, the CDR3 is TGCAGCGTCGATGAACTAGCGGGAGACTACAGTGAGCAGTTCTTC.

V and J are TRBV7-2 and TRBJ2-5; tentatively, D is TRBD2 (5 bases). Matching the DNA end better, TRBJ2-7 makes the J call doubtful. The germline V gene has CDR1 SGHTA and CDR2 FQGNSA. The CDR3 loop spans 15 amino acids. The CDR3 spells CASSLGGSPRNEQYF. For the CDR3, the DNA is TGTGCCAGCAGCTTAGGAGGGAGTCCCAGAAACGAGCAGTACTTC.

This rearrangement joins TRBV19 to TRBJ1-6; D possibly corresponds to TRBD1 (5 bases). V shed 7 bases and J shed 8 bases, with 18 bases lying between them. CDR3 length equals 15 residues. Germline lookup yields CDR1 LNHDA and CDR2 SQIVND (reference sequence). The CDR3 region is CASTPGGYIDSPLHF. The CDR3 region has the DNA TGTGCCAGTACCCCCGGGGGATATATTGATTCACCCCTCCACTTT.

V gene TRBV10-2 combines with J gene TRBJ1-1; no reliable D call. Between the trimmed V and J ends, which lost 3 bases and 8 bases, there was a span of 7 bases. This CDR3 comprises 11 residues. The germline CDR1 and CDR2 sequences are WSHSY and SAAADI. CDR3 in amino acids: CASSDSLEAFF. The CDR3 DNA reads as TGCGCCAGCAGTGATTCCCTGGAAGCTTTCTTT.

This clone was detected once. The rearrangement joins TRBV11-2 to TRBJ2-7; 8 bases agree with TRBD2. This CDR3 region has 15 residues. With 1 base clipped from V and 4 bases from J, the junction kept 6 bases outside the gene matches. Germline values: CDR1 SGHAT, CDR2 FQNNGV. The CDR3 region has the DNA TGTGCCAGCAGCTTAGGCCGGGGGGGAGGGTACGAGCAGTACTTC. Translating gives CASSLGRGGGYEQYF.

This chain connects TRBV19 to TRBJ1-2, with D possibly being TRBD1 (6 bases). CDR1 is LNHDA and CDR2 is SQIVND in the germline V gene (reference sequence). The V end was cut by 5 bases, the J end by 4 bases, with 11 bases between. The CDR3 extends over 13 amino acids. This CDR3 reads CASSPRQVYGYTF. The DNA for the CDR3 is TGTGCCAGTAGTCCCAGACAGGTCTATGGCTACACCTTC.

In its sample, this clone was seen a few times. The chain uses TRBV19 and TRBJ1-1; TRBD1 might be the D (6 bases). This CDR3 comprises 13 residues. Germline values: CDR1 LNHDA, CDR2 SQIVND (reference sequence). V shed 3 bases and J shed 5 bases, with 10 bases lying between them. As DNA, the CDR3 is TGTGCCAGTAGTATTGACAGGTGGACTGAAGCTTTCTTT. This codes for CASSIDRWTEAFF.

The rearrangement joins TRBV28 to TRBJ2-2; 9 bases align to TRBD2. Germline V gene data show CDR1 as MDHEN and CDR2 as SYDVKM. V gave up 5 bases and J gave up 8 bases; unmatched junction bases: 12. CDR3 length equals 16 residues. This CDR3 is CASSPYSSGSSGELFF. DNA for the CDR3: TGTGCCAGCAGTCCCTATAGTAGCGGGAGTAGTGGGGAGCTGTTTTTT.

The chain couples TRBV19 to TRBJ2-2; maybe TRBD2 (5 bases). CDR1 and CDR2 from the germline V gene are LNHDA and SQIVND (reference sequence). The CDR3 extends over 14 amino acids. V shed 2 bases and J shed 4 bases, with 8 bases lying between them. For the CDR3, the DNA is TGTGCCAGTAGTATATCTAGCTCCACCGGGGAGCTGTTTTTT. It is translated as CASSISSSTGELFF.

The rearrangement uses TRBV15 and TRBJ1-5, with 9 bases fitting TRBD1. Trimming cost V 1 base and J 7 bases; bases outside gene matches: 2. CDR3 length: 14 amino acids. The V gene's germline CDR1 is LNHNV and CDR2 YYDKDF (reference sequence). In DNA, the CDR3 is TGTGCCACCAGCAGAGGGGACAGGGACCAGCCCCAGCATTTT. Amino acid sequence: CATSRGDRDQPQHF.